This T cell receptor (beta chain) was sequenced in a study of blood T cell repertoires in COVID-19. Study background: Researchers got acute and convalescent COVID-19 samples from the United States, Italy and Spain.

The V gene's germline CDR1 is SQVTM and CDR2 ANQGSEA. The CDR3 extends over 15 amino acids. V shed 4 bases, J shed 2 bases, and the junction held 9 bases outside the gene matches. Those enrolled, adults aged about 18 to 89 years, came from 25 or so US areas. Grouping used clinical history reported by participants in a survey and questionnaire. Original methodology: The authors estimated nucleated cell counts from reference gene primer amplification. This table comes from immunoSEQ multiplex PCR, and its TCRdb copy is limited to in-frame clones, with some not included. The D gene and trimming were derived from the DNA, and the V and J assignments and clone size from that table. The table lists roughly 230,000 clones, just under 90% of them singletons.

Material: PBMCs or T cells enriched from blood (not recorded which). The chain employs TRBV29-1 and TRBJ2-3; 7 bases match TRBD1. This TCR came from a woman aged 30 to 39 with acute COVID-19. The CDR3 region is CSVGTRQGLTDTQYF. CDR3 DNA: TGCAGCGTTGGAACCCGACAGGGCCTCACAGATACGCAGTATTTT.